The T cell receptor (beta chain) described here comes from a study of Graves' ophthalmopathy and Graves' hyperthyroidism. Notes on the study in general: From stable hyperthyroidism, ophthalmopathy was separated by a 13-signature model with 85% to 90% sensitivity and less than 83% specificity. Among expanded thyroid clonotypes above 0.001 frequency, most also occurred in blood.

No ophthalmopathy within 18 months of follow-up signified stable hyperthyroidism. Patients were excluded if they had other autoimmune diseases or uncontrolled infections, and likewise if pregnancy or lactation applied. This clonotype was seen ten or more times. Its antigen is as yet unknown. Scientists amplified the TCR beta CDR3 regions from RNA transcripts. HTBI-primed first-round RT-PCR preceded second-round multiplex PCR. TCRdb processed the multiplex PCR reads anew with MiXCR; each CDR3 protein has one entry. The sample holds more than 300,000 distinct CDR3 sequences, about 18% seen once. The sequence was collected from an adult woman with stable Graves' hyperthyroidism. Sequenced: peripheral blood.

CDR3 sequence reads: CASSPPGGGSSPLHF. CDR3 nucleotide sequence: TGTGCCAGCAGTCCCCCGGGGGGGGGGAGTTCACCCCTCCACTTT. The V and J genes are TRBV6-5 and TRBJ1-6; tentative D call: TRBD1 (5 bases). CDR1 MNHEY and CDR2 SVGAGI come from the germline V gene. There are 15 residues in the CDR3. Trimming shortened V by 5 bases and J by 9 bases, and 17 bases separated the two germline ends.